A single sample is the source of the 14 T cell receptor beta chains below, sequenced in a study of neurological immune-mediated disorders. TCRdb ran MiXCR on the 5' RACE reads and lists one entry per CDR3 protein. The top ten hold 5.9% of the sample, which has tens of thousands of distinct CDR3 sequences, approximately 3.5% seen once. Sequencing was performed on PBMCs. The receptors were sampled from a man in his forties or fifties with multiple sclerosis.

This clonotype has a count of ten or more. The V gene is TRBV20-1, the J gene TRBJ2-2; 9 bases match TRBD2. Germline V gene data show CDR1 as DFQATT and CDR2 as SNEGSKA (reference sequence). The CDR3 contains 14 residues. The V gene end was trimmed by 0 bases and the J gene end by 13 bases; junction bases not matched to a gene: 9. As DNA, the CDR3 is TGCAGTGCTAGAGATTTGGCTAGCGGGGAGATGCTGTTTTTT. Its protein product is CSARDLASGEMLFF.

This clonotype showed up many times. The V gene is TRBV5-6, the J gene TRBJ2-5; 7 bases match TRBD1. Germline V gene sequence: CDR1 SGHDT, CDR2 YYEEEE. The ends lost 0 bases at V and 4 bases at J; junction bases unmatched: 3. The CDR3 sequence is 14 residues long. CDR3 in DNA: TGTGCCAGCAGCTTGGGACAGGGTAGAGAGACCCAGTACTTC. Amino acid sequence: CASSLGQGRETQYF.

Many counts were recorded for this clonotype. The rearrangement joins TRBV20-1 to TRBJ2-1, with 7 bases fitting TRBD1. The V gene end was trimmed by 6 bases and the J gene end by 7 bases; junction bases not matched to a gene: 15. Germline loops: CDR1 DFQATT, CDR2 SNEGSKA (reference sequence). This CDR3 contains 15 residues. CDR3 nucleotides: TGCAGTGCGACGAGACAGGGCGAGATTGGAAATGAGCAGTTCTTC. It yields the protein CSATRQGEIGNEQFF.

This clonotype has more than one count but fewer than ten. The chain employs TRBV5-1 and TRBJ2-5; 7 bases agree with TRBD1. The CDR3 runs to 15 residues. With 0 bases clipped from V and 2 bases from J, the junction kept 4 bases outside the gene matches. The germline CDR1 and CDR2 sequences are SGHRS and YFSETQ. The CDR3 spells CASSLAPTGQETQYF. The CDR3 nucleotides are TGCGCCAGCAGCTTGGCCCCGACAGGGCAAGAGACCCAGTACTTC.

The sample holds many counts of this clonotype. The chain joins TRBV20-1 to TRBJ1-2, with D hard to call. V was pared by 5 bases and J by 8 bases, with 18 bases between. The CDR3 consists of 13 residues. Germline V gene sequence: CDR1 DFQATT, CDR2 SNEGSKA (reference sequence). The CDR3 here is CSAPRYGEYGYTF. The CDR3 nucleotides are TGCAGTGCTCCACGGTATGGGGAGTACGGCTACACCTTC.

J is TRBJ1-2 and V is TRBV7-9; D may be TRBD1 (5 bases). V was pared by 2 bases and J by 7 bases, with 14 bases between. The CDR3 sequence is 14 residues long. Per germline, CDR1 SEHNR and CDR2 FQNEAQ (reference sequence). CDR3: CASSLIKGKGGYTF. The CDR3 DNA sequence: TGTGCCAGCAGCTTAATTAAGGGGAAAGGTGGCTACACCTTC.

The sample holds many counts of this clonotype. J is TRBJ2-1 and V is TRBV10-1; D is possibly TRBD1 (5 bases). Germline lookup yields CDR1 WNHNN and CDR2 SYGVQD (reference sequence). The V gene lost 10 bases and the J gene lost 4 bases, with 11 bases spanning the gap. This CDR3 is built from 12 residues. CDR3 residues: CANGQGYNEQFF. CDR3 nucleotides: TGCGCCAACGGTCAGGGTTACAATGAGCAGTTCTTC.

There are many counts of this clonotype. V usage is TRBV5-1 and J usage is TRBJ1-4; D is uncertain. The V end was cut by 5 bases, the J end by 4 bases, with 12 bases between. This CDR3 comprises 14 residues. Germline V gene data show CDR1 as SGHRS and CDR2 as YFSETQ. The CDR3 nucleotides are TGCGCCAGCAGGCCAAATGCGGGTAATGAAAAACTGTTTTTT. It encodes CASRPNAGNEKLFF. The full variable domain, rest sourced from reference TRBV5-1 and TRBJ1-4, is KAGVTQTPRYLIKTRGQQVTLSCSPISGHRSVSWYQQTPGQGLQFLFEYFSETQRNKGNFPGRFSGRQFSNSRSEMNVSTLELGDSALYLCASRPNAGNEKLFFGSGTQLSVL.

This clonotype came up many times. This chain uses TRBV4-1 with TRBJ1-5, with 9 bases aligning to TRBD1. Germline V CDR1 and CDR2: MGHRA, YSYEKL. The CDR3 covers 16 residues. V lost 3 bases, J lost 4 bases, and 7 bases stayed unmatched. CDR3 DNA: TGCGCCAGCAGCCAGAGGGAACAGGGGGCAAATCAGCCCCAGCATTTT. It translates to CASSQREQGANQPQHF.

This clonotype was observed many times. Here the CDR3 reads CASSQTRSYEQYF. Written as DNA, the CDR3 is TGTGCCAGCAGCCAAACAAGGTCCTACGAGCAGTACTTC. The chain carries TRBV3-1 and TRBJ2-7; D is undetermined. The CDR3 is made up of 13 amino acids. Between the trimmed V and J ends, which lost 2 bases and 1 base, there was a span of 6 bases. The germline CDR1 and CDR2 sequences are LGHDT and YNNKEL (reference sequence).

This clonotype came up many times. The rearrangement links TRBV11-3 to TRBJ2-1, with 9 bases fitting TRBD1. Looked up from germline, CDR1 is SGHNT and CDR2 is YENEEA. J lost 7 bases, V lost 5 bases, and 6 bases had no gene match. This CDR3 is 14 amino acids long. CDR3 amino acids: CASSAGTGMNEQFF. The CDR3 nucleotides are TGTGCCAGCAGCGCCGGGACAGGGATGAATGAGCAGTTCTTC.

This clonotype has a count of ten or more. CDR3 nucleotides: TGTGCCAGCAGCTTAAGTCAGGGGGACGGTGGCTACACCTTC. Protein: CASSLSQGDGGYTF. The J gene is TRBJ1-2, the V gene TRBV7-3, with TRBD1 matching over 7 bases. This CDR3 is 14 amino acids long. Germline V CDR1 and CDR2: SGHTA, FQGTGA. With 1 base clipped from V and 7 bases from J, the junction kept 6 bases outside the gene matches.

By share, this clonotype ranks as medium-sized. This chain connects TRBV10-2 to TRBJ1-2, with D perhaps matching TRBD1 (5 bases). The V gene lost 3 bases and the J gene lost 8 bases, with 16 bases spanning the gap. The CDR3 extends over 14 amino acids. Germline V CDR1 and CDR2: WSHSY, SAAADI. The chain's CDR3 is CASSDPVEGRGYTF. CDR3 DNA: TGCGCCAGCAGTGACCCAGTAGAGGGGCGAGGCTACACCTTC.

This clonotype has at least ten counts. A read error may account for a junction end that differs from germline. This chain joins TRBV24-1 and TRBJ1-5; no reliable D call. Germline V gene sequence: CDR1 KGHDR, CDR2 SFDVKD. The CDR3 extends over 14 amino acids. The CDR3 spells CATSGVLPDQPQNF. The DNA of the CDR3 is TGTGCCACCAGTGGTGTCCTCCCCGATCAGCCCCAGAATTTT.